This T cell receptor (beta chain) was recorded in a study of cytomegalovirus exposure and HLA in healthy donors. At the level of the study: Counted in an early data release were about 85 million unique TCRs from HLA-typed donors. Study-wide findings and caveats: A cluster of highly shared sequence variants was likely a sequencing artifact. TCR beta chains associated with HLA were, in a later analysis, more clonally expanded than equally common others. Most TCRs appeared rarely, but some public TCRs recurred in many donors.

With 4 bases clipped from V and 0 bases from J, the junction kept 6 bases outside the gene matches. This CDR3 region has 15 residues. Germline V CDR1 and CDR2: SGHTA, FQGNSA. Primers for the PCR totalled 60 Vbeta and 13 Jbeta. The data were produced by immunoSEQ multiplex PCR, yet TCRdb's version contains in-frame clones alone and is incomplete. The sample lists about 110,000 clones; about four fifths were seen once. Concerning this clone itself: Its specificity is not known.

The clonotype comes from a man aged 25-45 years in good health and CMV-seropositive. The sample consisted of PBMCs. The chain uses TRBV7-2 and TRBJ2-7, with 7 bases lining up with TRBD1. The CDR3 coding sequence is TGTGCCAGCAGCTCTTACAGGGGCAGCTCCTACGAGCAGTACTTC. This gives the protein CASSSYRGSSYEQYF.